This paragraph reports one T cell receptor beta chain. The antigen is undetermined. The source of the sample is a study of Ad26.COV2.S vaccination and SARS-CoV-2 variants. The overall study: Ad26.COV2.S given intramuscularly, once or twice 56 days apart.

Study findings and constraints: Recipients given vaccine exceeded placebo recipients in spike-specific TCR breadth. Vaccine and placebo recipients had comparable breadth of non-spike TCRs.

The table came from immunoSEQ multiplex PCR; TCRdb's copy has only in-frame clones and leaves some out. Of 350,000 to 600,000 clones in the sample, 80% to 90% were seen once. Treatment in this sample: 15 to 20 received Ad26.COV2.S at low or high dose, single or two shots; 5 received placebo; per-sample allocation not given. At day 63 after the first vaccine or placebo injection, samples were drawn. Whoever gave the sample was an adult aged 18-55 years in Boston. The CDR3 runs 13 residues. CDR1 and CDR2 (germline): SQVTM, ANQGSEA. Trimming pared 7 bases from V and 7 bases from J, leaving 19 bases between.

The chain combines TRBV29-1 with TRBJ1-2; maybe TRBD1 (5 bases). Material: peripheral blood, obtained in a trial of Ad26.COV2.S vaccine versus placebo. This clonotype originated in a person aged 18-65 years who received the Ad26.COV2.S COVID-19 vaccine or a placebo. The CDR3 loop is CSAQQGGGFGYTF. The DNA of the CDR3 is TGCAGCGCTCAGCAGGGCGGGGGTTTTGGCTACACCTTC.